This T cell receptor beta chain stems from a study of T cell responses to AZD1222 COVID-19 vaccine. Study-wide background: Analyses pooled second doses at about 4 or about 12 weeks. Study-wide results and limits: Samples come after the peak T cell response, not at day 14. At study baseline, merely six AZD1222 recipients were seropositive.

CDR1 LNHDA and CDR2 SQIVND come from the germline V gene (reference sequence). The CDR3 has 15 residues. V lost 8 bases to trimming and J lost 7 bases; unmatched junction nucleotides: 10. Sequencing was performed with immunoSEQ multiplex PCR; in TCRdb, only in-frame clones are kept and a portion is missing. The repertoire consists of fewer than 120,000 clones, with about 85% occurring once and the leading ten covering 3.2%. About this clone: Its antigen remains unknown.

This receptor was obtained from an adult in good health. The V and J genes are TRBV19 and TRBJ2-3; 12 bases align to TRBD2. Material: peripheral blood, obtained on day 0 of AZD1222 vaccination. In DNA, the CDR3 is TGTGCCAGTTCCCTAGCGGGAGGGTCCGGGAATACGCAGTATTTT. Translation: CASSLAGGSGNTQYF.